This T cell receptor beta chain was captured by sequencing in a study of T cells expressing NK-cell markers. Study-wide context: HCMV seropositivity marked most of the eight sequenced donors; one was seronegative. Study-wide findings and caveats: Dominant NKG2C+ clonotypes accounted for 1.0-7.0% of CD8+ T cells in about six donors.

The CDR3 is 12 amino acids. The germline V gene encodes CDR1 SEHNR and CDR2 FQNEAQ (reference sequence). With regard to this clonotype: What it binds is not known.

TCRdb reprocessed the 5' RACE reads and reports one entry per CDR3 protein, with no DNA. The sample includes roughly 430,000 distinct CDR3 sequences. V and J are TRBV7-9 and TRBJ1-2. The sequencing sample was made of blood T cells: a sorted CD56 or NKG2C T cell subset, CD4+ or CD8+ T cells, or bulk PBMC T cells (not recorded which). The TCR was taken from a woman between 18 and 69 years old in good health. The CDR3 reads CASSDSYNGYTF.